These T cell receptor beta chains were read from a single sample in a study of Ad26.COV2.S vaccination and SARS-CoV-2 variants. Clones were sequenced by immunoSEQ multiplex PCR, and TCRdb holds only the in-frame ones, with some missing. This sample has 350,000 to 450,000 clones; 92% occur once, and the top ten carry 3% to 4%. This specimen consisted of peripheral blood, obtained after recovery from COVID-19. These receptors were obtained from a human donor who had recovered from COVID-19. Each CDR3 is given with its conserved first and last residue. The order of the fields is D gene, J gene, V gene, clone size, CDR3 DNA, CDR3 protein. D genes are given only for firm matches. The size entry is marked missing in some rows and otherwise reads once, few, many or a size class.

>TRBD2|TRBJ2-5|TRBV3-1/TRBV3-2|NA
TGTGCCAGCAGCCAAGATCGGGGAGGGCTGGGGCATGAGACCCAGTACTTC
CASSQDRGGLGHETQYF
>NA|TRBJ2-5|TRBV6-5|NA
TGTGCCAGCAGTTGGAAGTTACAAGAGACCCAGTACTTC
CASSWKLQETQYF
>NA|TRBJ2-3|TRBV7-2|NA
TGTGCCAGCAGCTTAGATGCCCTTTCCACAGATACGCAGTATTTT
CASSLDALSTDTQYF
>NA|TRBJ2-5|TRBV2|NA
TGTGCCAGCAGTCCTGACAGGGGAGGGAAAGAGACCCAGTACTTC
CASSPDRGGKETQYF
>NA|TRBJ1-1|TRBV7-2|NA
TGTGCCAGCAGCGCCCCGTTAGGATCGGCTGAAGCTTTCTTT
CASSAPLGSAEAFF
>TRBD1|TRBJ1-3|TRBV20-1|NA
TGCAGTGCTAGTGAGAGGACAGGGGAGGTAGCTGGAAACACCATATATTTT
CSASERTGEVAGNTIYF
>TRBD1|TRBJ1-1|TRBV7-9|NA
TGTGCCAGCGGGACAGGGCGTTTGAACACTGAAGCTTTCTTT
CASGTGRLNTEAFF
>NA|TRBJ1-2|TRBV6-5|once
TGTGCCAGCAGACAGGGCACTAACTATGGCTACACCTTC
CASRQGTNYGYTF
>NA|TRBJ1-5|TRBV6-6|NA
TGTGCCAGCAGTTCTGTAGTTGGGAGCAATCAGCCCCAGCATTTT
CASSSVVGSNQPQHF
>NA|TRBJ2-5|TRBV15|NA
TGTGCCACCAGCAGAGACCAACAGCAAGAGACCCAGTACTTC
CATSRDQQQETQYF
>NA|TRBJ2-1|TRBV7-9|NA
TGTGCCAGCAGCCCTGACAGGGCGGAGGGCCGTGAGCAGTTCTTC
CASSPDRAEGREQFF
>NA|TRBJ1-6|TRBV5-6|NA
TGTGCCAGCAGCCGGGATTATTCACCCCTCCACTTT
CASSRDYSPLHF
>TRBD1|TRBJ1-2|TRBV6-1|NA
TGTGCCAGCAGTGACTGGGACAGGACGAAGCTCTATGGCTACACCTTC
CASSDWDRTKLYGYTF
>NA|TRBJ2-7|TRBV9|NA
TGTGCCAGCAGCGATGGGGCGGGGTGGGAGCAGTACTTC
CASSDGAGWEQYF
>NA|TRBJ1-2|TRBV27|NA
TGTGCCAGCAGTTTAAAGCGTAACTATGGCTACACCTTC
CASSLKRNYGYTF
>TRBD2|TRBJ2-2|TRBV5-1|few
TGCGCCAGCAGCTTAGATAGCGGGGCGGGCACCGGGGAGCTGTTTTTT
CASSLDSGAGTGELFF
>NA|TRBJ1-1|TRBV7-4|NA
TGTGCCAGCAGCTTACACCGGGATGGGTACACTGAAGCTTTCTTT
CASSLHRDGYTEAFF
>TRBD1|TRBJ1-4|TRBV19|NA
TGTGCCAGTAGTAGTACCAGGGGGCGGGAGGATGAAAAACTGTTTTTT
CASSSTRGREDEKLFF
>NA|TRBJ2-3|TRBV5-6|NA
TGTGCCAGCAGCTTGCCCATTCCTTCTTCCCCAGATACGCAGTATTTT
CASSLPIPSSPDTQYF
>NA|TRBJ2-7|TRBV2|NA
TGTGCCAGCAGTGACGTAGGGGCGGCCTACGAGCAGTACTTC
CASSDVGAAYEQYF
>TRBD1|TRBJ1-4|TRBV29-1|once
TGCAGCGTTGATTTTCGGGACAGGGGGGGGATATCGGTGGGAGAAAAACTGTTTTTT
CSVDFRDRGGISVGEKLFF
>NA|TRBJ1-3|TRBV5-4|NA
TGTGCCAGCGGACGGGACCGGGGAAACACCATATATTTT
CASGRDRGNTIYF
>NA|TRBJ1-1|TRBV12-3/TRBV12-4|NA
TGTGCCAGCAGTCGACAGATGAACACTGAAGCTTTCTTT
CASSRQMNTEAFF
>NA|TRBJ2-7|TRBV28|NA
TGTGCCAGCAGTTTGGACCTAGCGACTTACTACGAGCAGTACTTC
CASSLDLATYYEQYF
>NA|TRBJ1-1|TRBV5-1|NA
TGCGCCAGCAGCCCCGTATCAGGGACAAATGAAGCTTTCTTT
CASSPVSGTNEAFF
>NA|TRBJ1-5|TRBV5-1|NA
TGCGCCAGCAGCCCGCGCCCAGGATCAGGGTATGGCGATCAGCCCCAGCATTTT
CASSPRPGSGYGDQPQHF
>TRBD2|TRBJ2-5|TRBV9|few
TGTGCCAGCAGCACCGGGGGGGACCAAGAGACCCAGTACTTC
CASSTGGDQETQYF
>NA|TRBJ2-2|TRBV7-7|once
TGTGCTAGCAGCCCGCCGGACGGAACAACCGGGGAGCTGTTTTTT
CASSPPDGTTGELFF
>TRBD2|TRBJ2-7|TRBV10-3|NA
TGTGCCATCGGGTACGGGACTAGCGCGACCTACGAGCAGTACTTC
CAIGYGTSATYEQYF
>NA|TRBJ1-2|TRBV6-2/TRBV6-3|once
TGTGCCAGCAGTTCCCCCCCTACAGGGAACGAAAACTATGGCTACACCTTC
CASSSPPTGNENYGYTF
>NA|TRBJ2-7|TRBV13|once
TGTGCCAGCAGCGCAGGGGCCTTTGGGCAGTACTTC
CASSAGAFGQYF
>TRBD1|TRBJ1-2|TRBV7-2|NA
TGTGCCAGCAGCTTCTTGACAGGGGGTTATGGCTACACCTTC
CASSFLTGGYGYTF
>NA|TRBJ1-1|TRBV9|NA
TGTGCCAGCAGCACCGCCTGGGGGGACACTGAAGCTTTCTTT
CASSTAWGDTEAFF
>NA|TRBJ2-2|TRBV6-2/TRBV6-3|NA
TGTGCCAGCAGTCGTGGGGAAACCGGGGAGCTGTTTTTT
CASSRGETGELFF
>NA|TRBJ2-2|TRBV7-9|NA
TGTGCCAGCAGCTTACAGGCGGGAACCGGGGAGCTGTTTTTT
CASSLQAGTGELFF
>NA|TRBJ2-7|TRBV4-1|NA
TGCGCCAGCAGCCAAGTTATAACGAGCCTCGAGCAGTACTTC
CASSQVITSLEQYF
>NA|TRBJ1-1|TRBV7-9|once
TGTGCCAGCAGCCCAGTTGAAAATTACATGAACACTGAAGCTTTCTTT
CASSPVENYMNTEAFF
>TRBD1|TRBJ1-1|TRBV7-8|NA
TGTGCCAGTTCGGACAGGGCGAACACTGAAGCTTTCTTT
CASSDRANTEAFF
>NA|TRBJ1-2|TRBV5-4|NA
TGTGCCAGCAGCTTCCCGGGTCGGGATGGCTACACCTTC
CASSFPGRDGYTF
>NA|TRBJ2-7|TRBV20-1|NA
TGCAGTGCCGCCCTTTTGTTCGAGCAGTACTTC
CSAALLFEQYF
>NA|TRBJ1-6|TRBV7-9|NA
TGTGCCAGCAGCCCTGGACAGAATAATTCACCCCTCCACTTT
CASSPGQNNSPLHF
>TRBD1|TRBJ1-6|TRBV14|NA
TGTGCCAGCAGCCGAACAGGGGGCGCTCGGAATTCACCCCTCCACTTT
CASSRTGGARNSPLHF
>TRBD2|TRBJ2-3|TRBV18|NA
TGTGCCAGCTCACCTTTATTAGCGGGGGGACGCACAGATACGCAGTATTTT
CASSPLLAGGRTDTQYF
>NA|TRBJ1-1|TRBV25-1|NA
TGTGCCAGCAGTGGAACGACCGGCAATGAAGCTTTCTTT
CASSGTTGNEAFF
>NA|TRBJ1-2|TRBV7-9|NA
TGTGGGGGTGAGTCGCAGACTAACTATGGCTACACCTTC
CGGESQTNYGYTF
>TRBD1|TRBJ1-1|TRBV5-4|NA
TGTGCCAGCAGTTGGGACAGGGGTAGCTCTGAAGCTTTCTTT
CASSWDRGSSEAFF
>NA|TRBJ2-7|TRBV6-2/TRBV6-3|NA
TGTGCCAGCAGTTGGGGGACAGAGCAGTACTTC
CASSWGTEQYF
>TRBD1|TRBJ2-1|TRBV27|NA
TGTGCCAGCAGTACCGGACAGGGGCTTAGTAATGAGCAGTTCTTC
CASSTGQGLSNEQFF
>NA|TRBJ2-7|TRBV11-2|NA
TGTGCCAGCAGCTGGGATGGACAGATCTCCTACGAGCAGTACTTC
CASSWDGQISYEQYF
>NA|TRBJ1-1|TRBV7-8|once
TGTGCCAGCAGCCCCCGATCCCGGATACTGAGCACTGAAGCTTTCTTT
CASSPRSRILSTEAFF
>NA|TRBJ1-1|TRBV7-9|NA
TGTGCCAGCAGCTTAGGAAAGAACACTGAAGCTTTCTTT
CASSLGKNTEAFF
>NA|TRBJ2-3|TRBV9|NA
TGTGCCAGCAGCGTAGAGGGCCAGGGCCAGCGAGATACGCAGTATTTT
CASSVEGQGQRDTQYF
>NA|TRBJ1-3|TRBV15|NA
TGTGCCACCAGCAGAGGGGTATCGGGGCTGGGAAACACCATATATTTT
CATSRGVSGLGNTIYF
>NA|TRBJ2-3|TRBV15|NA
TGTGCCACCAGCAGCCTTAGACAGGTCCCTAGCACAGATACGCAGTATTTT
CATSSLRQVPSTDTQYF
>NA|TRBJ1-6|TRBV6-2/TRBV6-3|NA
TGTGCCAGCAGTTCCTCCCCGTTGGGAAATTCACCCCTCCACTTT
CASSSSPLGNSPLHF
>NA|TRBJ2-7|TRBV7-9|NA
TGTGCCAGCAGCCAATCGGACAGTAGGCCCTACGAGCAGTACTTC
CASSQSDSRPYEQYF
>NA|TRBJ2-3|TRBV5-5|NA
TGTGCCAGCAGCCTGACGAGTTTTACAGATACGCAGTATTTT
CASSLTSFTDTQYF